This T cell receptor beta chain was profiled in a study of cytomegalovirus exposure and HLA in healthy donors. PCR was performed using 60 Vbeta and 13 Jbeta primers. Profiling relied on immunoSEQ multiplex PCR, and the TCRdb table lists in-frame clones only, not all of them. In the table there are 90,000 to 110,000 clones, around 81% of which are singletons. This clone was seen only a few times. V lost 0 bases and J 4 bases, leaving 7 bases between the germline ends. This CDR3 spans 14 amino acids. Germline V gene lookup returns CDR1 SGHTA and CDR2 FQGNSA. V and J are TRBV7-2 and TRBJ1-5; D unclear. The sequenced material came from PBMCs. This clonotype was sampled from a woman aged 25-40 years in good health and CMV-seronegative. The CDR3 here is CASSLAGRNQPQHF. The CDR3 DNA reads as TGTGCCAGCAGCTTAGCAGGGAGAAATCAGCCCCAGCATTTT.